This TCR beta chain was retrieved from a study of cytomegalovirus exposure and HLA in healthy donors. Regarding the study as a whole: A prior analysis recorded that most TCR beta V segments were productive about 87% or about 30% of the time.

The CDR3 is 15 residues long. The V gene's germline CDR1 is SGHNT and CDR2 YENEEA. Trimming at V came to 3 bases and at J to 4 bases, leaving 8 bases not matched to a gene. Comment on this clone: Its antigen is currently unknown.

13 Jbeta primers and 60 Vbeta primers were used for the PCR. The assay was immunoSEQ multiplex PCR, and TCRdb's table has in-frame clones only and misses some. The table gives around 70,000 clones; the top ten clones make up around 5% of it. Sequenced material: PBMCs. The J gene is TRBJ2-5, the V gene TRBV11-3; 7 bases line up with TRBD2. The receptor was isolated from a woman aged 35 to 49 in good health and CMV-seropositive. CDR3 nucleotide sequence: TGTGCCAGCAGCTTCGGTGGGGGAGGGCGAGAGACCCAGTACTTC. Its translation is CASSFGGGGRETQYF.